The T cell receptor (beta chain) under discussion was sequenced for a study of T-cell memory formation after mild COVID-19. This clonotype has more than one count but fewer than ten. Its matching antigen is unknown. Findings and limits, study-wide: Later expanders leaned CD4+, whereas day 15 to 85 contracting clones were balanced CD4/CD8.

MiXCR was run by TCRdb on the 5' RACE reads, yielding one entry per CDR3 protein. The table records around 450,000 distinct CDR3 sequences, around 20% of them present only once. Germline V gives CDR1 DFQATT, CDR2 SNEGSKA (reference sequence). With 1 base clipped from V and 7 bases from J, the junction kept 18 bases outside the gene matches. The CDR3 totals 18 residues. This sequence joins TRBV20-1 and TRBJ2-5; 10 nucleotides match TRBD2. Material for sequencing was PBMCs or a T cell subset sorted from them (not recorded which). The clonotype comes from an adult woman who had mild COVID-19 (a few samples of this study predate the infection). Cell type and time point are not known. CDR3 sequence (DNA): TGCAGTGCTAGAGTCTCGGGAACTAGCGGGATCTTGTTTGGGACCCAGTACTTC. Its protein is CSARVSGTSGILFGTQYF.